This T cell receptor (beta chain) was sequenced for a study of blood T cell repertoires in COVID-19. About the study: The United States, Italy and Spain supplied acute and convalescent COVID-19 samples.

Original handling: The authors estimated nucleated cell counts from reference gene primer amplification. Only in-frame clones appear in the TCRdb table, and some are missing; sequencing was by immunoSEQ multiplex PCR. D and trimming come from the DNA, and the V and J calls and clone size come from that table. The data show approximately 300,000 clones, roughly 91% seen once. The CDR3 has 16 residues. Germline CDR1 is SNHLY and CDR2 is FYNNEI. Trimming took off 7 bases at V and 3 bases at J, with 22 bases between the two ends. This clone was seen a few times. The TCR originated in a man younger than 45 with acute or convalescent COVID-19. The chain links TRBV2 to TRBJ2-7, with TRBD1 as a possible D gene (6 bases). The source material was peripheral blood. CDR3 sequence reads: CASNPSLGAGGYEQYF. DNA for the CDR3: TGTGCCAGCAATCCCTCGTTGGGGGCAGGAGGCTACGAGCAGTACTTC.